This passage covers 21 T cell receptor beta chains from one sample sequenced in a study of T cell clonotyping in hematopoietic cell transplantation. Using immunoSEQ multiplex PCR, the repertoire was profiled, and TCRdb retains in-frame clones only, with some absent. The top ten hold about 15% of the sample, which has 10,000 to 15,000 clones, 72% seen once. The specimen comprised peripheral blood mononuclear cells, sampled 180 days after allogeneic stem cell transplant. The source of these receptors is a male patient over 55 who had an allogeneic stem cell transplant from an unrelated donor, so the T cells may come from the graft donor. Some clones in this sample may be carry-over from other donors' samples.

The CDR3 loop reads CASSFGQGAGQPQHF. The CDR3 nucleotides are TGTGCCAGCAGCTTTGGGCAGGGGGCAGGTCAGCCCCAGCATTTT. The chain combines TRBV7-6 with TRBJ1-5; 8 bases are a match to TRBD1. The CDR3 is 15 residues long. V gave up 3 bases and J gave up 6 bases; unmatched junction bases: 7. Germline-derived CDR1 and CDR2 are SGHVS and FNYEAQ.

This clone was seen just once. This chain links TRBV5-1 with TRBJ1-5; no clear D gene. CDR3 length: 15 residues. V was trimmed by 1 base and J by 2 bases, leaving 10 bases between them. Germline V lookup: CDR1 SGHRS, CDR2 YFSETQ. The CDR3 protein is CASSLFAGGNQPQHF. CDR3 nucleotide sequence: TGCGCCAGCAGCTTGTTCGCGGGTGGCAATCAGCCCCAGCATTTT.

This rearrangement joins TRBV11-2 to TRBJ2-1; 7 bases are shared with TRBD2. The CDR3 runs 15 residues. Germline V gives CDR1 SGHAT, CDR2 FQNNGV. V lost 3 bases and J lost 10; bases outside the gene matches: 12. Written as DNA, the CDR3 is TGTGCCAGCAGCTTGTCCGGGTGGGCGGGAGAAGAGCAGTTCTTC. Encoded protein: CASSLSGWAGEEQFF.

This clone has a single count. The chain carries TRBV30 and TRBJ1-5, with D possibly TRBD1 on 6 matching bases. In germline, CDR1 is GTSNPN, CDR2 SVGIG (reference sequence). Trimming left V 3 bases short and J 0 bases short, with 15 bases between. This CDR3 is built from 16 residues. Written as DNA, the CDR3 is TGTGCCTGGAGCGAAGGACAGATCAATAGCAATCAGCCCCAGCATTTT. Residues: CAWSEGQINSNQPQHF.

The V call is TRBV5-1, the J call TRBJ2-3, with 7 bases fitting TRBD1. Germline V lookup: CDR1 SGHRS, CDR2 YFSETQ. This CDR3 region has 15 residues. V lost 6 bases and J lost 4; bases outside the gene matches: 11. The DNA of the CDR3 is TGCGCCAGCACATCGCCCCTCCAGGGGGCAGATACGCAGTATTTT. Amino acids: CASTSPLQGADTQYF.

In this sample, this clone turned up once. The V call is TRBV30, the J call TRBJ2-2; 7 positions match TRBD2. Germline loops: CDR1 GTSNPN, CDR2 SVGIG (reference sequence). The CDR3 is 15 residues long. Trimming cost V 8 bases and J 2 bases; bases outside gene matches: 11. The CDR3 bases are TGTGCCGGTACCGGGGCTAGCGGAAACACCGGGGAGCTGTTTTTT. Amino acid sequence: CAGTGASGNTGELFF. Full variable domain (outside the CDR3, taken from reference TRBV30 and TRBJ2-2): SQTIHQWPATLVQPVGSPLSLECTVEGTSNPNLYWYRQAAGRGLQLLFYSVGIGQISSEVPQNLSASRPQDRQFILSSKKLLLSDSGFYLCAGTGASGNTGELFFGEGSRLTVL.

Written as DNA, the CDR3 is TGTGCCTGGAGTAGGTCGCCCTACGAGCAGTACTTC. Encoded protein: CAWSRSPYEQYF. This rearrangement joins TRBV30 to TRBJ2-7; unclear D gene. This CDR3 has 12 residues. Germline loops: CDR1 GTSNPN, CDR2 SVGIG (reference sequence). V shed 2 bases and J shed 2 bases, with 7 bases lying between them.

The V gene is TRBV9, the J gene TRBJ1-1; perhaps TRBD1 as D (6 bases). Trimming took off 3 bases at V and 5 bases at J, with 14 bases between the two ends. CDR3 length equals 14 residues. In germline, CDR1 is SGDLS, CDR2 YYNGEE. CDR3 region: CASSEGGLGTEAFF. Written as DNA, the CDR3 is TGTGCCAGCAGCGAGGGGGGGTTGGGGACTGAAGCTTTCTTT. Drawing the rest from reference TRBV9 and TRBJ1-1, the complete variable domain is DSGVTQTPKHLITATGQRVTLRCSPRSGDLSVYWYQQSLDQGLQFLIQYYNGEERAKGNILERFSAQQFPDLHSELNLSSLELGDSALYFCASSEGGLGTEAFFGQGTRLTVV.

This clone has just a few counts. V gene TRBV7-8 combines with J gene TRBJ1-5, with D possibly being TRBD1 (6 bases). The CDR3 extends over 14 amino acids. With 1 base removed from V and 9 bases from J, the gap between germline ends came to 13 bases. Germline V gene lookup returns CDR1 SGHVS and CDR2 FQNEAQ. The DNA for the CDR3 is TGTGCCAGCAGCTTAGAGGACAGCTCGGGGCCCCAGCATTTT. Translated, it gives CASSLEDSSGPQHF.

V and J are TRBV28 and TRBJ1-1, with TRBD1 matching over 9 bases. Germline V CDR1 and CDR2: MDHEN, SYDVKM. The ends lost 6 bases at V and 3 bases at J; junction bases unmatched: 5. The CDR3 length is 14 residues. The CDR3 reads CASRFDRGYTEAFF. The CDR3 DNA follows: TGTGCCAGCAGGTTTGACAGGGGGTACACTGAAGCTTTCTTT.

This sequence joins TRBV29-1 and TRBJ2-7; D assignment may be TRBD1 or TRBD2 (5 bases each). Trimming pared 7 bases from V and 5 bases from J, leaving 15 bases between. The germline CDR1 and CDR2 sequences are SQVTM and ANQGSEA. The CDR3 is 12 residues long. The CDR3 sequence: CSATRGYDEQYF. CDR3 bases: TGCAGCGCTACCCGGGGCTATGACGAGCAGTACTTC.

The CDR3 spells CASSAGQPYGYTF. CDR3 in DNA: TGTGCCAGCAGCGCGGGACAGCCCTATGGCTACACCTTC. The V and J genes are TRBV9 and TRBJ1-2; 7 nucleotides line up with TRBD1. CDR3 length: 13 residues. Germline V gene data show CDR1 as SGDLS and CDR2 as YYNGEE. V gave up 3 bases and J gave up 4 bases; unmatched junction bases: 3. Together with reference TRBV9 and TRBJ1-2, the CDR3 gives the full variable domain: DSGVTQTPKHLITATGQRVTLRCSPRSGDLSVYWYQQSLDQGLQFLIQYYNGEERAKGNILERFSAQQFPDLHSELNLSSLELGDSALYFCASSAGQPYGYTFGSGTRLTVV.

V is TRBV5-1 and J is TRBJ2-6, with TRBD1 matching 7 bases. This CDR3 is 19 amino acids long. The V gene's germline CDR1 is SGHRS and CDR2 YFSETQ. V dropped 2 bases and J dropped 0; count of bases not matched to a gene: 11. The CDR3 here is CASSFSPGQTYSGANVLTF. CDR3 bases: TGCGCCAGCAGCTTTTCTCCGGGACAGACTTACTCTGGGGCCAACGTCCTGACTTTC.

The CDR3 loop is CASSPRGGQETQYF. CDR3 nucleotide sequence: TGCGCCAGCAGCCCGAGGGGGGGCCAAGAGACCCAGTACTTC. The gene calls are TRBV4-1 and TRBJ2-5, with a possible D match to TRBD2 (7 bases). Trimming shortened V by 4 bases and J by 1 base, and 10 bases separated the two germline ends. This CDR3 comprises 14 residues. Germline V CDR1 and CDR2: MGHRA, YSYEKL.

The chain has TRBV7-3 and TRBJ1-2; tentatively, D is TRBD1 (5 bases). CDR1 is SGHTA, CDR2 FQGTGA, per germline. The CDR3 sequence is 13 residues long. Trimming pared 0 bases from V and 4 bases from J, leaving 6 bases between. The CDR3 region is CASSLTGTYGYTF. In DNA form, the CDR3 reads TGTGCCAGCAGCTTAACAGGGACCTATGGCTACACCTTC.

In this sample, this clone turned up a few times. V gene TRBV5-1 combines with J gene TRBJ2-3, with 14 bases lining up with TRBD2. Trimming removed 0 bases from V and 3 bases from J; junction bases left unmatched: 0. The CDR3 totals 16 residues. Germline CDR1 and CDR2: SGHRS and YFSETQ. Here the CDR3 DNA reads TGCGCCAGCAGCTTGGGGACTAGCGGGAGGACAGATACGCAGTATTTT. Encoded protein: CASSLGTSGRTDTQYF. Full variable domain (missing parts from reference TRBV5-1 and TRBJ2-3): KAGVTQTPRYLIKTRGQQVTLSCSPISGHRSVSWYQQTPGQGLQFLFEYFSETQRNKGNFPGRFSGRQFSNSRSEMNVSTLELGDSALYLCASSLGTSGRTDTQYFGPGTRLTVL.

The chain couples TRBV6-1 to TRBJ2-7, with TRBD1 matching 8 bases. From germline, CDR1 is MNHNS and CDR2 SASEGT. Germline trimming cut 4 bases from V and 0 bases from J; bases unmatched to any gene: 11. This CDR3 is 17 amino acids long. The CDR3 nucleotides read TGTGCCAGCAGTGCGGGACAGGCAACAATGAGCTCCTACGAGCAGTACTTC. It encodes CASSAGQATMSSYEQYF.

This rearrangement joins TRBV2 to TRBJ1-5; weak D call: TRBD1 (6 bases). Germline V lookup: CDR1 SNHLY, CDR2 FYNNEI. The CDR3 has 14 amino acids. V dropped 8 bases and J dropped 0 bases, with 11 bases sitting between them. The CDR3 spells CASVGTYSNQPQHF. CDR3 coding DNA: TGTGCCAGCGTTGGGACATATAGCAATCAGCCCCAGCATTTT.

The chain employs TRBV7-2 and TRBJ1-6, with a tentative D call TRBD1 (6 bases). The CDR3 covers 15 residues. Trimming removed 1 base from V and 10 bases from J, with 14 bases in between. Looked up from germline, CDR1 is SGHTA and CDR2 is FQGNSA. The CDR3 region has the DNA TGTGCCAGCAGCTTAGAGCGGGGGCGGGGGTCACCCCTCCACTTT. It encodes CASSLERGRGSPLHF.

The chain has TRBV29-1 and TRBJ2-7; D call uncertain. The CDR3 sequence is 12 residues long. V was clipped by 3 bases and J by 4 bases, with 10 bases between them. The germline V gene encodes CDR1 SQVTM and CDR2 ANQGSEA. The CDR3 DNA reads as TGCAGCGTTGATGGATTCGGTTACGAGCAGTACTTC. As protein: CSVDGFGYEQYF.

The chain employs TRBV2 and TRBJ1-2; maybe TRBD1 (6 bases). V lost 9 bases and J lost 6, with 14 bases in between. Germline assignment: CDR1 SNHLY and CDR2 FYNNEI. This CDR3 contains 12 residues. CDR3 sequence: CASTTGRDGYTF. The CDR3, as DNA: TGTGCCAGTACGACAGGACGTGATGGCTACACCTTC.